The present TCR beta chain was sequenced within a study of long-term antiretroviral therapy in people with HIV. Germline CDR1 reads MNHEY; CDR2 reads SVGAGI. This CDR3 is built from 14 residues. V lost 4 bases and J 3 bases, leaving 13 bases between the germline ends. A word on this clone: No antigen is known for it.

This was the immunoSEQ v3.0 assay at survey level. Per sample, sequencing targeted roughly 40,000-55,000 T-cell genomes. The data were produced by immunoSEQ multiplex PCR, yet TCRdb's version contains in-frame clones alone and is incomplete. This sample carries about 25,000 clones, roughly 83% of them seen once, and the ten largest clones take about 5.3%. Study outcomes and limitations: Increased diversity was seen after ART, yet it remained lower than in transplant donor controls. Narrower CDR3 length ranges marked HIV repertoires relative to controls.

The rearrangement joins TRBV6-5 to TRBJ2-7; D could derive from TRBD1 or TRBD2 (6 bases each). The source is a man aged 25-45 years with HIV. The source material was unsorted PBMCs, sampled 0.7 years before starting antiretroviral therapy. The CDR3 bases are TGTGCCAGCAGTTGGGGGCGGGATGTCTACGAGCAGTACTTC. Translated, it gives CASSWGRDVYEQYF.